These 32 T cell receptor beta chains were sequenced from one sample in a study of yellow fever vaccine responses in identical twins. Using its own MiXCR run on the RT-PCR reads, TCRdb lists one record per CDR3 protein. The table records approximately 32,000 distinct CDR3 sequences, about 63% of them present only once. The specimen was T cells from blood (PBMCs), unsorted or a sorted subset (not recorded which), collected before or after yellow fever vaccination (not recorded which). The receptors were gathered from a woman under 30 who received the yellow fever vaccine.

The rearrangement links TRBV3-1 to TRBJ2-7; TRBD2 matches 8 bases. Germline values: CDR1 LGHDT, CDR2 YNNKEL (reference sequence). This CDR3 comprises 15 residues. J was trimmed by 6 bases and V by 0 bases; bases with no gene match: 7. CDR3 DNA: TGTGCCAGCAGCCAAGATCCAGCGGGAGTAACCGAGCAGTACTTC. This encodes CASSQDPAGVTEQYF.

V gene TRBV7-3 combines with J gene TRBJ2-1; 11 nucleotides align to TRBD2. Germline trimming cut 0 bases from V and 6 bases from J; bases unmatched to any gene: 4. CDR3 size: 16 residues. Per germline, CDR1 SGHTA and CDR2 FQGTGA. CDR3 residues: CASSLTETSGANEQFF. The CDR3 DNA sequence: TGTGCCAGCAGCTTAACGGAGACTAGCGGGGCCAATGAGCAGTTCTTC.

The rearrangement joins TRBV24-1 to TRBJ1-1, with 7 bases identical to TRBD1. CDR1 KGHDR and CDR2 SFDVKD come from the germline V gene. The CDR3 is 11 amino acids. The V gene end was trimmed by 7 bases and the J gene end by 11 bases; junction bases not matched to a gene: 6. The CDR3 region is CATRQGFRAFF. CDR3 DNA: TGTGCCACCAGACAGGGGTTCCGTGCTTTCTTT.

This chain links TRBV6-1 with TRBJ1-6; D is possibly TRBD1 (6 bases). The germline CDR1 and CDR2 sequences are MNHNS and SASEGT. V shed 8 bases and J shed 9 bases, with 17 bases lying between them. This CDR3 is 14 amino acids long. The CDR3 region is CASRKQGGVSPLHF. The CDR3 nucleotides read TGTGCCAGCCGCAAACAGGGAGGGGTTTCACCCCTCCACTTT.

This chain links TRBV15 with TRBJ2-7; a weak D match, TRBD1 (6 bases). Germline CDR1 is LNHNV and CDR2 is YYDKDF (reference sequence). This CDR3 is 16 amino acids long. The V end was cut by 2 bases, the J end by 2 bases, with 16 bases between. The CDR3 DNA follows: TGTGCCACCAGCAGATTTTCGGGACAAGGAGCCTACGAGCAGTACTTC. Translating it yields CATSRFSGQGAYEQYF.

This chain connects TRBV27 to TRBJ2-1, with TRBD2 matching over 9 bases. The CDR3 loop spans 14 amino acids. After removal of 5 bases from V and 5 bases from J, the junction contained 4 bases not matched to a gene. Germline CDR1 MNHEY, CDR2 SMNVEV (reference sequence). The CDR3 region is CASSLTSGNNEQFF. The CDR3, as DNA: TGTGCCAGCAGTCTGACTAGCGGAAACAATGAGCAGTTCTTC.

This clonotype was observed a handful of times. The chain recombines TRBV20-1 with TRBJ2-1; D tentatively reads TRBD1 or TRBD2 (7 bases each). Germline lookup yields CDR1 DFQATT and CDR2 SNEGSKA (reference sequence). The CDR3 covers 15 residues. The germline V and J ends were trimmed by 6 bases and 6 bases, with 21 bases remaining between them. The CDR3 reads CSAVDRRDYFNEQFF. In DNA form, the CDR3 reads TGCAGTGCAGTGGACAGGAGGGACTACTTCAATGAGCAGTTCTTC.

This chain joins TRBV2 and TRBJ2-7, with D unclear. The CDR3 consists of 13 residues. Trimming took off 2 bases at V and 3 bases at J, with 8 bases between the two ends. Germline values: CDR1 SNHLY, CDR2 FYNNEI. Here the CDR3 DNA reads TGTGCCAGCAGTGAATGGCATAGCTACGAGCAGTACGTC. It codes for CASSEWHSYEQYV.

J is TRBJ1-6 and V is TRBV11-1; 8 positions agree with TRBD1. V lost 5 bases, J lost 10 bases, and 10 bases stayed unmatched. The CDR3 has 15 residues. The germline CDR1 and CDR2 sequences are SGHAT and FQDESV (reference sequence). In nucleotides, the CDR3 is TGTGCCAGCAGCCCACAGACAGGGGTGGGATCACCCCTCCACTTT. It yields the protein CASSPQTGVGSPLHF.

The genes are TRBV12-3 or TRBV12-4 and TRBJ1-3; D remains unclear. Trimming removed 2 bases from V and 0 bases from J, with 5 bases in between. This CDR3 has 14 residues. CDR3 sequence reads: CASSLPSSGNTIYF. CDR3 nucleotide sequence: TGTGCCAGCAGTTTACCATCCTCTGGAAACACCATATATTTT.

The V call is TRBV20-1, the J call TRBJ2-1; no definite D call. Germline CDR1 is DFQATT and CDR2 is SNEGSKA (reference sequence). V was shortened by 1 base and J by 3 bases, with 4 bases between the two germline ends. The CDR3 extends over 12 amino acids. The CDR3 sequence is CSARVNYNEQFF. CDR3 in DNA: TGCAGTGCTAGAGTTAACTACAATGAGCAGTTCTTC.

The chain has TRBV4-3 and TRBJ2-7; no clear D. The V and J ends lost 1 base and 1 base respectively, with 2 bases between them. This CDR3 is 12 amino acids long. In germline, CDR1 is LGHNA, CDR2 YSLEER. CDR3 nucleotide sequence: TGCGCCAGCAGCCAAGGGTCCTACGAGCAGTACTTC. Amino acid sequence: CASSQGSYEQYF.

CDR3 loop: CASSYTGNGQPQHF. As DNA, the CDR3 is TGTGCCAGCAGTTACACCGGTAATGGTCAGCCCCAGCATTTT. J is TRBJ1-5 and V is TRBV12-3 or TRBV12-4, with D unresolved. With 4 bases removed from V and 6 bases from J, the gap between germline ends came to 13 bases. The length of the CDR3 is 14 residues.

The chain combines TRBV29-1 with TRBJ2-7; 8 bases are shared with TRBD1. The CDR3 totals 12 residues. Trimming at V came to 7 bases and at J to 5 bases, leaving 7 bases not matched to a gene. CDR1 and CDR2 (germline): SQVTM, ANQGSEA. CDR3 sequence reads: CSDRQGIHEQYV. As DNA, the CDR3 is TGCAGCGATCGACAGGGGATCCACGAGCAGTACGTC.

This rearrangement joins TRBV10-3 to TRBJ1-1, with 10 bases fitting TRBD1. V shed 2 bases and J 1 base; nucleotides not matched to a gene: 1. Germline CDR1 ENHRY, CDR2 SYGVKD. The CDR3 runs 15 residues. CDR3 amino acids: CAISERQGANTEAFF. In DNA, the CDR3 is TGTGCCATCAGTGAGAGACAGGGGGCGAACACTGAAGCTTTCTTT.

This CDR3 is CASSQRGGEQFF. DNA for the CDR3: TGTGCCAGCAGCCAAAGAGGCGGTGAGCAGTTCTTC. V and J are TRBV3-1 and TRBJ2-1, with unresolved D. Between the trimmed V and J ends, which lost 2 bases and 9 bases, there was a span of 8 bases. The CDR3 spans 12 residues. CDR1 is LGHDT, CDR2 YNNKEL, per germline (reference sequence).

The CDR3 here is CATSSRTSGTSYNEQFF. DNA of the CDR3: TGTGCCACCAGCAGTAGGACTAGCGGGACCTCCTACAATGAGCAGTTCTTC. The chain joins TRBV15 to TRBJ2-1; 12 nucleotides agree with TRBD2. CDR3 length equals 17 residues. Trimming removed 3 bases from V and 0 bases from J; junction bases left unmatched: 3. CDR1 and CDR2 (germline): LNHNV, YYDKDF (reference sequence).

This CDR3 reads CASSQRNSPNTEAFF. The CDR3 coding sequence is TGCGCCAGCAGCCAGCGAAACTCCCCGAACACTGAAGCTTTCTTT. The chain has TRBV4-1 and TRBJ1-1; D remains ambiguous. V lost 3 bases and J 1 base, leaving 12 bases between the germline ends. The V gene's germline CDR1 is MGHRA and CDR2 YSYEKL. The CDR3 has 15 amino acids.

The CDR3 region is CASSSPPSVSQYF. The CDR3 DNA sequence: TGTGCCAGCAGCTCCCCCCCAAGTGTGAGTCAGTACTTC. The rearrangement uses TRBV5-4 and TRBJ2-5; D is unclear. This CDR3 has 13 amino acids. Germline CDR1 is SGHNT and CDR2 is YYREEE (reference sequence). V was pared by 3 bases and J by 11 bases, with 17 bases between. Full variable domain (outside the CDR3, taken from reference TRBV5-4 and TRBJ2-5): ETGVTQSPTHLIKTRGQQVTLRCSSQSGHNTVSWYQQALGQGPQFIFQYYREEENGRGNFPPRFSGLQFPNYSSELNVNALELDDSALYLCASSSPPSVSQYFGPGTRLLVL.

A few counts support this clonotype. The chain employs TRBV10-3 and TRBJ2-7, with D possibly matching TRBD1 (6 bases). Germline lookup yields CDR1 ENHRY and CDR2 SYGVKD. The CDR3 has 13 amino acids. The ends were cut back, 3 bases at V and 4 bases at J, with 10 bases in the middle. The CDR3 nucleotides read TGTGCCATCAGTGACCCAAGGGGGTACGAGCAGTACGTC. Translating it yields CAISDPRGYEQYV.

This sequence joins TRBV10-1 and TRBJ1-1; tentatively, D is TRBD1 (5 bases). The CDR3 runs to 13 residues. Germline V gives CDR1 WNHNN, CDR2 SYGVQD (reference sequence). V gave up 2 bases and J gave up 4 bases, with 8 bases separating them. Written as DNA, the CDR3 is TGCGCCAGCAGTGAGGGGGGTTCCACTGAAGCTTTCTTT. This translates into CASSEGGSTEAFF.

The V and J genes are TRBV20-1 and TRBJ2-3; D is ambiguous. Germline V CDR1 and CDR2: DFQATT, SNEGSKA (reference sequence). This CDR3 comprises 15 residues. The V end lost 0 bases, the J end lost 2 bases, and 12 bases lay between the germline ends. Written as DNA, the CDR3 is TGCAGTGCTAGAGATCGTAGCATCCCCACAGATACGCAGTATTTT. This gives the protein CSARDRSIPTDTQYF.

The V gene is TRBV18, the J gene TRBJ2-2; 7 nucleotides match TRBD1. Germline V gene lookup returns CDR1 KGHSH and CDR2 LQKENI. V shed 8 bases, J shed 7 bases, and the junction held 7 bases outside the gene matches. The CDR3 is 13 amino acids. The CDR3 DNA reads as TGTGCCAGCAAACAGGGGCAGAACGGGGAGCTGTTTTTT. Its protein is CASKQGQNGELFF.

V is TRBV20-1 and J is TRBJ1-4, with D possibly being TRBD1 (6 bases). V was clipped by 5 bases and J by 5 bases, with 18 bases between them. The CDR3 length is 15 residues. Germline CDR1 is DFQATT and CDR2 is SNEGSKA (reference sequence). The CDR3 DNA reads as TGCAGTGCTGGGGACGGGGGGCAAAAGAATGAAAAACTGTTTTTT. Its translation: CSAGDGGQKNEKLFF.

This clonotype came up a few times. The genes are TRBV7-6 and TRBJ2-5, with 7 bases fitting TRBD1. The CDR3 consists of 14 residues. CDR1 and CDR2 (germline): SGHVS, FNYEAQ. V lost 0 bases, J lost 3 bases, and 1 base stayed unmatched. CDR3 sequence: CASSLAQGEETQYF. The CDR3 DNA is TGTGCCAGCAGCTTAGCTCAGGGGGAAGAGACCCAGTACTTC.

This chain links TRBV10-3 with TRBJ1-5, with TRBD1 as a possible D gene (5 bases). CDR1 is ENHRY and CDR2 is SYGVKD in the germline V gene. V lost 3 bases and J lost 10, with 22 bases in between. The CDR3 spans 16 residues. The CDR3 loop reads CAISDLGTPPRGPQHF. The CDR3 DNA sequence: TGTGCCATCAGTGATTTGGGGACCCCCCCTAGGGGACCCCAGCATTTT.

The chain employs TRBV19 and TRBJ2-3; the match to TRBD2 covers 7 bases. The CDR3 runs 15 residues. Germline CDR1 LNHDA, CDR2 SQIVND (reference sequence). Trimming removed 3 bases from V and 2 bases from J; junction bases left unmatched: 5. The CDR3: CASSIASGTTDTQYF. DNA of the CDR3: TGTGCCAGTAGTATTGCGAGCGGGACCACAGATACGCAGTATTTT.

This clonotype was picked up a small number of times. The CDR3 DNA is TGTGCCAGCTCACCCCGGCGTAGCGCTAGCTCCTACAATGAGCAGTTCTTC. Translating it yields CASSPRRSASSYNEQFF. The rearrangement links TRBV18 to TRBJ2-1, with D tentatively TRBD2 (5 bases). There are 17 residues in the CDR3. With 3 bases removed from V and 0 bases from J, the gap between germline ends came to 15 bases. CDR1 is KGHSH, CDR2 LQKENI, per germline. The entire variable domain, with the rest obtained from reference TRBV18 and TRBJ2-1, is as follows: NAGVMQNPRHLVRRRGQEARLRCSPMKGHSHVYWYRQLPEEGLKFMVYLQKENIIDESGMPKERFSAEFPKEGPSILRIQQVVRGDSAAYFCASSPRRSASSYNEQFFGPGTRLTVL.

This chain uses TRBV2 with TRBJ1-4, with D possibly matching TRBD1 (6 bases). Trimming pared 6 bases from V and 0 bases from J, leaving 8 bases between. Germline-derived CDR1 and CDR2 are SNHLY and FYNNEI. This CDR3 region has 14 residues. CDR3 region: CASRDRSTNEKLFF. In DNA form, the CDR3 reads TGTGCCAGCAGGGACAGATCAACTAATGAAAAACTGTTTTTT.

This clonotype was observed once. CDR3: CASSTPGPSEKLFF. The CDR3 DNA is TGTGCCAGCAGTACTCCAGGTCCCTCGGAAAAACTGTTTTTT. The chain has TRBV7-9 and TRBJ1-4; D not certain. The length of the CDR3 is 14 residues. V lost 6 bases, J lost 8 bases, and 16 bases lay in between. Per germline, CDR1 SEHNR and CDR2 FQNEAQ (reference sequence). Supplemented by reference TRBV7-9 and TRBJ1-4, the full variable domain reads DTGVSQNPRHKITKRGQNVTFRCDPISEHNRLYWYRQTLGQGPEFLTYFQNEAQLEKSRLLSDRFSAERPKGSFSTLEIQRTEQGDSAMYLCASSTPGPSEKLFFGSGTQLSVL.

The chain links TRBV12-3 or TRBV12-4 to TRBJ2-1; unclear D gene. The CDR3 consists of 15 residues. V was cut by 9 bases and J by 0 bases, with 15 bases left in between. CDR3 nucleotides: TGTGCCAGTTCGATAGAATCCAGCTCCTACAATGAGCAGTTCTTC. This gives the protein CASSIESSSYNEQFF.

V is TRBV11-1 and J is TRBJ2-1; no clear D gene. The germline CDR1 and CDR2 sequences are SGHAT and FQDESV (reference sequence). The V and J ends lost 5 bases and 12 bases respectively, with 11 bases between them. CDR3 length equals 11 residues. This chain's CDR3 is CASSAPTGQFF. The CDR3 DNA reads as TGTGCCAGCAGCGCTCCGACGGGGCAGTTCTTC.